The 22 T cell receptor beta chains reported below all come from one sample, sequenced in a study of naive and memory T cell subsets. Both TRBC1 and TRBC2 were covered by a beta constant-region primer of two equimolar oligonucleotides. TCRdb recomputed calls from the UMI-ligation and nested PCR reads with MiXCR, one row per CDR3 protein. The data hold about 150,000 distinct CDR3 sequences, with 17% observed a single time. What was sequenced was naive CD4+ T cells from blood. The origin of the receptors is a human donor in good health.

The genes are TRBV29-1 and TRBJ1-1, with D hard to call. The V and J ends lost 2 bases and 0 bases respectively, with 7 bases between them. CDR1 is SQVTM and CDR2 is ANQGSEA in the germline V gene. This CDR3 is 13 amino acids long. The CDR3 reads CSVERPLNTEAFF. The CDR3 bases are TGCAGCGTTGAAAGACCGTTGAACACTGAAGCTTTCTTT.

This clonotype was counted a few times. V gene TRBV16 combines with J gene TRBJ2-7, with D possibly being TRBD1 (6 bases). Germline CDR1 is KGHSY and CDR2 is FQNENV. The CDR3 extends over 15 amino acids. V was trimmed by 1 base and J by 5 bases, leaving 15 bases between them. CDR3 loop: CASSQLRQGFNEQYF. CDR3 coding DNA: TGTGCCAGCAGCCAATTACGGCAGGGGTTCAACGAGCAGTACTTC. The full variable domain, rest sourced from reference TRBV16 and TRBJ2-7, is GEEVAQTPKHLVRGEGQKAKLYCAPIKGHSYVFWYQQVLKNEFKFLISFQNENVFDETGMPKERFSAKCLPNSPCSLEIQATKLEDSAVYFCASSQLRQGFNEQYFGPGTRLTVT.

Only a few counts were recorded for this clonotype. The CDR3 DNA reads as TGTGCCAGCAGTCCCCGACGCGCAAATCAGCCCCAGCATTTT. This translates into CASSPRRANQPQHF. The rearrangement links TRBV6-1 to TRBJ1-5; no definite D call. The CDR3 has 14 residues. Germline V gene lookup returns CDR1 MNHNS and CDR2 SASEGT. V lost 5 bases, J lost 4 bases, and 12 bases lay in between.

The J gene is TRBJ1-4, the V gene TRBV29-1; TRBD1 agrees at 7 bases. The CDR3 is 13 amino acids. Germline V gives CDR1 SQVTM, CDR2 ANQGSEA. The trim removed 6 bases at V and 7 bases at J, leaving 8 bases unmatched. CDR3 amino acids: CSVADRALEKLFF. The DNA of the CDR3 is TGCAGCGTAGCCGACAGGGCCCTTGAAAAACTGTTTTTT.

This rearrangement joins TRBV6-6 to TRBJ1-5; TRBD1 matches at 7 bases. Germline V gene lookup returns CDR1 MNHNY and CDR2 SVGAGI (reference sequence). V dropped 7 bases and J dropped 5; count of bases not matched to a gene: 8. The CDR3 has 14 amino acids. The CDR3 here is CASKTDRAHQPQHF. CDR3 sequence (DNA): TGTGCCAGCAAGACCGACAGGGCCCATCAGCCCCAGCATTTT.

The table lists this clonotype with a few counts. The CDR3: CASSWGSLTGGFPYEQYF. The CDR3 DNA sequence: TGTGCCAGCAGTTGGGGATCCTTAACAGGGGGGTTCCCCTACGAGCAGTACTTC. The V call is TRBV12-3 or TRBV12-4, the J call TRBJ2-7; TRBD1 agrees at 8 bases. This CDR3 contains 18 residues. V shed 4 bases and J 2 bases; nucleotides not matched to a gene: 16.

V and J are TRBV7-2 and TRBJ1-6; 9 nucleotides agree with TRBD1. CDR1 and CDR2 (germline): SGHTA, FQGNSA. V lost 1 base to trimming and J lost 10 bases; unmatched junction nucleotides: 2. The CDR3 totals 14 residues. CDR3 loop: CASSLVQGASPLHF. CDR3 nucleotides: TGTGCCAGCAGCTTAGTACAGGGGGCATCACCCCTCCACTTT.

The CDR3 bases are TGTGCCAGCAGTGCATACACAGATACGCAGTATTTT. Its translation is CASSAYTDTQYF. The V call is TRBV2, the J call TRBJ2-3; D remains ambiguous. The germline gives CDR1 SNHLY, CDR2 FYNNEI. This CDR3 region has 12 residues. Trimming removed 4 bases from V and 2 bases from J, with 4 bases in between.

The rearrangement joins TRBV20-1 to TRBJ2-3; D is possibly TRBD1 (5 bases). The germline V and J ends were trimmed by 6 bases and 0 bases, with 7 bases remaining between them. This CDR3 spans 12 amino acids. The germline V gene has CDR1 DFQATT and CDR2 SNEGSKA (reference sequence). The CDR3 DNA follows: TGCAGTGCCAGGGCCAGCACAGATACGCAGTATTTT. The encoded protein is CSARASTDTQYF.

Many counts were recorded for this clonotype. The chain has TRBV12-3 or TRBV12-4 and TRBJ2-1; D unclear. The CDR3 length is 14 residues. V shed 7 bases and J shed 0 bases, with 10 bases lying between them. This CDR3 reads CASKTAPSYNEQFF. For the CDR3, the DNA is TGTGCCAGCAAGACGGCCCCCTCCTACAATGAGCAGTTCTTC.

The chain has TRBV3-1 and TRBJ1-1; possibly TRBD1 for D (5 bases). The CDR3 totals 14 residues. V was cut by 4 bases and J by 4 bases, with 13 bases left in between. Germline CDR1 is LGHDT and CDR2 is YNNKEL (reference sequence). CDR3 residues: CASSLTGESTEAFF. The CDR3 nucleotides read TGTGCCAGCAGCCTCACGGGGGAGAGCACTGAAGCTTTCTTT. Full variable domain (outside the CDR3, taken from reference TRBV3-1 and TRBJ1-1): DTAVSQTPKYLVTQMGNDKSIKCEQNLGHDTMYWYKQDSKKFLKIMFSYNNKELIINETVPNRFSPKSPDKAHLNLHINSLELGDSAVYFCASSLTGESTEAFFGQGTRLTVV.

This clonotype was detected only a few times. The chain is built from TRBV4-1 and TRBJ2-7; maybe TRBD1 (6 bases). The CDR3 sequence is 13 residues long. The V and J ends lost 4 bases and 11 bases respectively, with 18 bases between them. CDR1 is MGHRA and CDR2 is YSYEKL in the germline V gene. For the CDR3, the DNA is TGCGCCAGCAGCCTCTCACACAGGGATTTGGAGTACTTC. Translation: CASSLSHRDLEYF.

The rearrangement uses TRBV29-1 and TRBJ2-3; TRBD1 is a possible D gene (5 bases). Trimming cost V 4 bases and J 1 base, with 9 bases left between them. Germline CDR1 SQVTM, CDR2 ANQGSEA. The CDR3 length is 13 residues. In nucleotides, the CDR3 is TGCAGCGTTGTTCAGGGTCGCACAGATACGCAGTATTTT. Amino acids: CSVVQGRTDTQYF.

Only a few counts were recorded for this clonotype. CDR3 residues: CAISPGATGEAFF. CDR3 nucleotide sequence: TGTGCCATCAGCCCCGGGGCGACAGGGGAGGCTTTCTTT. The chain recombines TRBV10-3 with TRBJ1-1, with 8 nucleotides matching TRBD1. Germline V gives CDR1 ENHRY, CDR2 SYGVKD. V lost 6 bases, J lost 11 bases, and 11 bases stayed unmatched. The CDR3 contains 13 residues.

There are many counts of this clonotype. This rearrangement joins TRBV3-1 to TRBJ2-7, with D hard to call. The V gene lost 1 base and the J gene lost 2 bases, with 6 bases spanning the gap. CDR1 and CDR2 from the germline V gene are LGHDT and YNNKEL (reference sequence). The CDR3 spans 13 residues. CDR3 nucleotide sequence: TGTGCCAGCAGCCAAGGTCTCACCTACGAGCAGTACTTC. Protein: CASSQGLTYEQYF.

V is TRBV7-3 and J is TRBJ2-1, with 7 nucleotides matching TRBD1. This CDR3 has 15 residues. CDR1 is SGHTA and CDR2 is FQGTGA in the germline V gene. V gave up 0 bases and J gave up 7 bases; unmatched junction bases: 6. The CDR3 DNA is TGTGCCAGCAGCTTAACGACAGGGTATCTGAATGAGCAGTTCTTC. This encodes CASSLTTGYLNEQFF.

The sample holds a few counts of this clonotype. The chain has TRBV19 and TRBJ1-5, with 9 positions matching TRBD1. V gave up 5 bases and J gave up 7 bases; unmatched junction bases: 9. The CDR3 sequence is 15 residues long. Germline-derived CDR1 and CDR2 are LNHDA and SQIVND (reference sequence). The CDR3 DNA is TGTGCCAGTAGTCTTGACAGGGGGACCTCCCAGCCCCAGCATTTT. Translation: CASSLDRGTSQPQHF.

The gene calls are TRBV28 and TRBJ2-3, with D possibly matching TRBD2 (6 bases). V dropped 1 base and J dropped 5 bases, with 10 bases sitting between them. The CDR3 extends over 14 amino acids. Germline lookup yields CDR1 MDHEN and CDR2 SYDVKM. CDR3 region: CASSLSGRKDTQYF. The CDR3 DNA sequence: TGTGCCAGCAGTTTATCAGGGAGGAAAGATACGCAGTATTTT.

This clonotype was seen a few times. The chain employs TRBV12-3 or TRBV12-4 and TRBJ1-5; 9 bases fit TRBD1. The CDR3 is made up of 14 amino acids. Trimming took 4 bases from V and 7 from J; bases not matched to a gene: 5. The CDR3 spells CASSYTGGRQPQHF. DNA for the CDR3: TGTGCCAGCAGTTACACAGGGGGCAGACAGCCCCAGCATTTT.

V and J are TRBV7-2 and TRBJ1-1; no firm D call. CDR1 SGHTA and CDR2 FQGNSA come from the germline V gene. The CDR3 is 14 amino acids. With 6 bases removed from V and 4 bases from J, the gap between germline ends came to 15 bases. CDR3 residues: CASREEPSSTEAFF. CDR3 DNA: TGTGCCAGCAGGGAGGAGCCTTCGAGCACTGAAGCTTTCTTT.

The genes are TRBV20-1 and TRBJ1-4; possible D gene TRBD1, 6 bases. Germline values: CDR1 DFQATT, CDR2 SNEGSKA (reference sequence). This CDR3 is 19 amino acids long. V was cut by 0 bases and J by 6 bases, with 26 bases left in between. CDR3 nucleotide sequence: TGCAGTGCTAGAGATCCCCATCGAGCAGGGGAGGGTACGGATGAAAAACTGTTTTTT. This translates into CSARDPHRAGEGTDEKLFF.

This clonotype was counted at least ten times. The chain uses TRBV5-1 and TRBJ2-7, with 13 bases identical to TRBD2. CDR1 and CDR2 (germline): SGHRS, YFSETQ. The CDR3 spans 17 residues. Trimming took 5 bases from V and 3 from J; bases not matched to a gene: 11. Here the CDR3 reads CASSSSGTSGARYEQYF. Here the CDR3 DNA reads TGCGCCAGCAGTTCTTCCGGGACTAGCGGGGCCCGCTACGAGCAGTACTTC.